A selection of T cell receptor beta chains follows, all from one sample in a study of OX40 agonist ivuxolimab in advanced cancers. Using immunoSEQ multiplex PCR, the repertoire was profiled, and TCRdb retains in-frame clones only, with some absent. The data contain about 82,000 clones, 80% to 95% of them seen just once; the ten biggest clones take up 0.6% to 0.7%. Sequenced here: CD4+ or CD8+ T cells sorted from blood, sampled in a trial of the OX40 agonist ivuxolimab. All receptors derive from an adult with an advanced solid tumor such as melanoma, head and neck, liver or kidney cancer. Each CDR3 is given with its conserved first and last residue. The D gene is left open where the match is weak. Clone size is not always given. Where it is, it says once, few, many or a class for expanded clones.

J gene: TRBJ1-2; clone size: NA; V gene: TRBV2; D gene: NA; CDR3 protein: CASSEALQERDGYTF; CDR3 DNA: TGTGCCAGCAGTGAAGCGCTTCAGGAGAGGGATGGCTACACCTTC
J gene: TRBJ2-1; clone size: NA; V gene: TRBV7-2; D gene: NA; CDR3 protein: CASSFPGVNEQFF; CDR3 DNA: TGTGCCAGCAGCTTCCCTGGAGTGAATGAGCAGTTCTTC
J gene: TRBJ2-1; clone size: NA; V gene: TRBV11-3; D gene: TRBD1; CDR3 protein: CASSFSGTGGNNEQFF; CDR3 DNA: TGTGCCAGCAGCTTCTCCGGGACAGGGGGCAACAATGAGCAGTTCTTC
J gene: TRBJ1-2; clone size: NA; V gene: TRBV7-9; D gene: TRBD1; CDR3 protein: CASSILGTGGNGYTF; CDR3 DNA: TGTGCCAGCAGCATCCTAGGGACAGGGGGCAATGGCTACACCTTC
J gene: TRBJ1-1; clone size: NA; V gene: TRBV11-1; D gene: NA; CDR3 protein: CASRSNTEAFF; CDR3 DNA: TGTGCCAGCAGGTCCAACACTGAAGCTTTCTTT
J gene: TRBJ2-1; clone size: NA; V gene: TRBV2; D gene: TRBD1; CDR3 protein: CASSERETGSSYNEQFF; CDR3 DNA: TGTGCCAGCAGTGAACGTGAGACAGGGAGCTCCTACAATGAGCAGTTCTTC
J gene: TRBJ2-3; clone size: NA; V gene: TRBV10-1; D gene: TRBD2; CDR3 protein: CASSESGLAVADTQYF; CDR3 DNA: TGCGCCAGCAGTGAGTCAGGGCTAGCGGTCGCAGATACGCAGTATTTT
J gene: TRBJ2-5; clone size: NA; V gene: TRBV9; D gene: TRBD2; CDR3 protein: CASSVGESGGLLDYQETQYF; CDR3 DNA: TGTGCCAGCAGCGTAGGGGAGAGCGGGGGGTTGCTTGATTACCAAGAGACCCAGTACTTC
J gene: TRBJ1-2; clone size: few; V gene: TRBV30; D gene: TRBD1; CDR3 protein: CAWSVSTGNGYTF; CDR3 DNA: TGTGCCTGGAGTGTATCGACAGGGAACGGCTACACCTTC
J gene: TRBJ2-5; clone size: NA; V gene: TRBV5-5; D gene: TRBD2; CDR3 protein: CASSLVASGRVETQYF; CDR3 DNA: TGTGCCAGCAGCTTGGTGGCTAGCGGGAGGGTGGAGACCCAGTACTTC
J gene: TRBJ2-1; clone size: once; V gene: TRBV18; D gene: TRBD1; CDR3 protein: CASSPTTGARGSYNEQFF; CDR3 DNA: TGTGCCAGCTCCCCTACAACAGGGGCCAGGGGCTCCTACAATGAGCAGTTCTTC
J gene: TRBJ1-1; clone size: NA; V gene: TRBV6-1; D gene: NA; CDR3 protein: CASSEAWGGTEAFF; CDR3 DNA: TGTGCCAGCAGTGAAGCGTGGGGGGGCACTGAAGCTTTCTTT
J gene: TRBJ2-1; clone size: NA; V gene: TRBV19; D gene: TRBD2; CDR3 protein: CASSKGLAGGYDSYNEQFF; CDR3 DNA: TGTGCCAGTAGCAAGGGACTAGCGGGGGGGTATGATTCCTACAATGAGCAGTTCTTC
J gene: TRBJ1-6; clone size: NA; V gene: TRBV4-1; D gene: TRBD1; CDR3 protein: CASSQEPGQGFDYNSPLHF; CDR3 DNA: TGCGCCAGCAGCCAAGAGCCGGGACAGGGGTTCGACTATAATTCACCCCTCCACTTT
J gene: TRBJ1-5; clone size: NA; V gene: TRBV19; D gene: NA; CDR3 protein: CASSIRDYSNQPQHF; CDR3 DNA: TGTGCCAGTAGTATCCGGGATTATAGCAATCAGCCCCAGCATTTT
J gene: TRBJ1-2; clone size: NA; V gene: TRBV30; D gene: TRBD1; CDR3 protein: CAWGGDRFVGGYTF; CDR3 DNA: TGTGCCTGGGGCGGGGACAGGTTCGTTGGCGGCTACACCTTC
J gene: TRBJ2-7; clone size: NA; V gene: TRBV10-1; D gene: TRBD2; CDR3 protein: CASSALAGGSYEQYF; CDR3 DNA: TGCGCCAGCAGTGCCTTAGCGGGAGGCTCCTACGAGCAGTACTTC
J gene: TRBJ2-2; clone size: NA; V gene: TRBV19; D gene: NA; CDR3 protein: CASNGNTGELFF; CDR3 DNA: TGTGCCAGTAATGGGAACACCGGGGAGCTGTTTTTT
J gene: TRBJ2-3; clone size: once; V gene: TRBV19; D gene: TRBD2; CDR3 protein: CASSNGLAGGSVADTQYF; CDR3 DNA: TGTGCCAGTAGTAACGGACTAGCGGGAGGGAGTGTGGCAGATACGCAGTATTTT
J gene: TRBJ2-7; clone size: once; V gene: TRBV30; D gene: NA; CDR3 protein: CAWSRSEQYF; CDR3 DNA: TGTGCCTGGAGTCGTTCCGAGCAGTACTTC
J gene: TRBJ1-2; clone size: NA; V gene: TRBV19; D gene: TRBD1; CDR3 protein: CASSIGQGKGYTF; CDR3 DNA: TGTGCCAGTAGTATCGGACAGGGGAAAGGCTACACCTTC
J gene: TRBJ2-3; clone size: NA; V gene: TRBV5-1; D gene: NA; CDR3 protein: CASRVNTDTQYF; CDR3 DNA: TGCGCCAGCAGAGTAAACACAGATACGCAGTATTTT
J gene: TRBJ2-3; clone size: NA; V gene: TRBV30; D gene: TRBD2; CDR3 protein: CAWSVLGGDRATQYF; CDR3 DNA: TGTGCCTGGAGTGTACTCGGGGGGGATAGGGCTACGCAGTATTTT
J gene: TRBJ1-4; clone size: NA; V gene: TRBV5-1; D gene: NA; CDR3 protein: CASSLVKGTNEKLFF; CDR3 DNA: TGCGCCAGCAGCTTGGTAAAGGGAACTAATGAAAAACTGTTTTTT
J gene: TRBJ1-4; clone size: once; V gene: TRBV27; D gene: NA; CDR3 protein: CASSLDSFREKLFF; CDR3 DNA: TGTGCCAGCAGTCTAGACAGCTTTAGGGAAAAACTGTTTTTT
J gene: TRBJ2-3; clone size: NA; V gene: TRBV19; D gene: NA; CDR3 protein: CASSIRVSTDTQYF; CDR3 DNA: TGTGCCAGTAGTATAAGGGTTAGCACAGATACGCAGTATTTT
J gene: TRBJ2-5; clone size: NA; V gene: TRBV6-1; D gene: TRBD2; CDR3 protein: CASWGLAATETQYF; CDR3 DNA: TGTGCCAGCTGGGGACTAGCGGCGACGGAGACCCAGTACTTC
J gene: TRBJ2-5; clone size: NA; V gene: TRBV19; D gene: NA; CDR3 protein: CASGLGQETQYF; CDR3 DNA: TGTGCCAGTGGACTGGGACAAGAGACCCAGTACTTC
J gene: TRBJ1-2; clone size: NA; V gene: TRBV27; D gene: NA; CDR3 protein: CAGSDWSGGVKNYGYTF; CDR3 DNA: TGTGCCGGCAGTGATTGGTCTGGGGGGGTCAAAAACTATGGCTACACCTTC
J gene: TRBJ2-6; clone size: NA; V gene: TRBV13; D gene: TRBD1; CDR3 protein: CASSSRTGGFSGANVLTF; CDR3 DNA: TGTGCCAGCAGCTCCCGGACAGGGGGATTCTCTGGGGCCAACGTCCTGACTTTC
J gene: TRBJ1-4; clone size: NA; V gene: TRBV5-1; D gene: NA; CDR3 protein: CASSLFGPMDEKLFF; CDR3 DNA: TGCGCCAGCAGCTTGTTCGGACCAATGGATGAAAAACTGTTTTTT
J gene: TRBJ1-5; clone size: NA; V gene: TRBV27; D gene: NA; CDR3 protein: CASSKDRLGQGQPQHF; CDR3 DNA: TGTGCCAGCAGTAAAGACAGGCTGGGCCAGGGGCAGCCCCAGCATTTT
J gene: TRBJ2-5; clone size: NA; V gene: TRBV7-9; D gene: NA; CDR3 protein: CASSFPGQEETQYF; CDR3 DNA: TGTGCCAGCAGCTTCCCGGGACAAGAAGAGACCCAGTACTTC
J gene: TRBJ2-3; clone size: NA; V gene: TRBV2; D gene: NA; CDR3 protein: CASLQGLTTDTQYF; CDR3 DNA: TGTGCCAGCTTGCAGGGCCTGACCACAGATACGCAGTATTTT
J gene: TRBJ2-7; clone size: NA; V gene: TRBV5-4; D gene: NA; CDR3 protein: CASSLDPGSVYEQYF; CDR3 DNA: TGTGCCAGCAGCTTGGATCCGGGGAGCGTCTACGAGCAGTACTTC
J gene: TRBJ1-2; clone size: NA; V gene: TRBV6-6; D gene: NA; CDR3 protein: CATTQDRYGYTF; CDR3 DNA: TGTGCCACCACCCAGGATCGTTATGGCTACACCTTC
J gene: TRBJ2-5; clone size: NA; V gene: TRBV15; D gene: NA; CDR3 protein: CATSRDPSADPLETQYF; CDR3 DNA: TGTGCCACCAGCAGAGATCCATCCGCGGACCCTCTAGAGACCCAGTACTTC
J gene: TRBJ2-5; clone size: NA; V gene: TRBV5-1; D gene: NA; CDR3 protein: CASSLDGGPGTQYF; CDR3 DNA: TGCGCCAGCAGCTTGGACGGGGGCCCTGGTACCCAGTACTTC
J gene: TRBJ2-6; clone size: once; V gene: TRBV7-3; D gene: NA; CDR3 protein: CASSPGSPGANVLTF; CDR3 DNA: TGTGCCAGCAGCCCCGGTTCTCCCGGGGCCAACGTCCTGACTTTC